Sequencing of this T cell receptor (beta chain) was carried out in a study of T cell responses to AZD1222 COVID-19 vaccine (dated by TCRdb to 2020 to 2022). Regarding the complete study: A total of over 230 trial participants underwent TCR sequencing, of whom about 210 received two doses of AZD1222 and about 25 received two doses of the MenACWY control vaccine. Trial participants were enrolled by age into subgroups of 18-55, 56-69 and 70-plus years, and about 150, 27 and 61 TCR-sequenced participants, respectively, were included in these subgroups. The study at large found these results: Spike-specific TCR breadth and depth rose significantly after two AZD1222 doses compared with day 0 and with MenACWY recipients. Most participants were white British and females outnumbered males, and the authors suggested that clonal diversity may have been underestimated. Conclusions about previously exposed vaccinees are limited because only six or seven AZD1222 recipients were SARS-CoV-2 seropositive at baseline. Reportedly, almost half of the unique spike-specific TCRs recognized epitopes lying outside the regions that are mutated in the B.1.351 and B.1.1.7 variants. Because no day 14 peak-response samples were available, repertoires were characterized only after the peak T cell response. The 56-69-year group was small, and its depth increase did not reach significance, likely because of low power. The vaccine-associated CD4 TCRs covered the entire spike protein, and the dominant responses fell in regions 160-218 and 743-854.

V is pared back by 7 bases and J by 6 bases, with 9 bases lying between the germline termini. The CDR3 runs 12 residues from the cysteine to the phenylalanine. The retained sequence is limited to the CDR3, 36 bases, with the frame set at the first base. Via the germline V gene, CDR1 is MDHEN and CDR2 SYDVKM. The CDR3 regions of human TCRbeta chains were subjected to immunosequencing. As for the original processing: Repertoire TCRs were checked for matches against a reference library of SARS-CoV-2-specific TCRs that had been generated using the MIRA antigen-specificity platform. Breadth meant the fraction of unique TCRs that were SARS-CoV-2-associated, whereas depth meant the fraction of total T cells that were SARS-CoV-2-associated. Using the MIRA data, every spike-specific TCR was mapped to the spike region that the TCR reacted to and assigned to either a CD4 or a CD8 class. Log10-transformed breadth and depth values were compared by one-way ANOVA with Sidak's multiple comparisons tests. As stored in TCRdb, this immuneACCESS dataset retains in-frame rearrangements with V and J assigned. A fraction of the clones does not appear; measured against another copy, unresolved V genes explain less than half of the discrepancy, and the remainder lacks a known reason. V and J calls and clone size are copied from that table; D and trimming were computed from the DNA. The sample contains fewer than 150,000 clones, around 92% of them found a single time. The ten largest clones capture about 7.5% of the sample.

This clone is a singleton in its sample. Its antigen is not yet known. Base qualities are missing; no much larger clone stands one base away. Sample time point, as interpreted from the label and publication: about 28 days (+/-7) after the second vaccine dose. AZD1222 recipients whose second dose came at about 4 weeks and those whose second dose came at about 12 weeks were combined into one group, since spike-specific TCR depth and breadth did not differ between the two schedules. Vaccinee samples were obtained from the UK trials COV001 and COV002, which included a single-blind randomized controlled phase 2/3 trial of AZD1222 (ChAdOx1 nCoV-19) in healthy adults. For TCRbeta chain sequencing, PBMC samples were collected from trial participants at day 0 and at day 28 after the second dose.

The rearranged chain carries TRBV28 and TRBJ2-2, with an unclear D gene assignment. The receptor was derived from an adult who received the AZD1222 COVID-19 vaccine. The source material was peripheral blood, sampled 28 days after the second AZD1222 dose. The sequenced DNA: TGTGCCAGCACGTTGAGTGCCGGGGAGCTGTTTTTT. It translates as CASTLSAGELFF.